The 24 T cell receptor beta chains listed next were all sequenced from one sample in a study of T cell repertoires in cytomegalovirus infection. MiXCR, run by TCRdb on the reads, gives a single entry per CDR3 protein. The sample includes around 450,000 distinct CDR3 sequences, approximately 10% of them seen just once. The sequencing input was PBMCs. These receptors came from a human donor in good health (CMV status not recorded). Some clones in this sample may be carry-over from other donors' samples.

This clonotype showed up many times. The CDR3 sequence: CASSLGGTGDQETQYF. The CDR3 DNA is TGTGCCAGCAGCTTGGGGGGGACAGGGGACCAAGAGACCCAGTACTTC. The chain employs TRBV5-5 and TRBJ2-5; 10 nucleotides align to TRBD1. This CDR3 region has 16 residues. Germline trimming cut 0 bases from V and 0 bases from J; bases unmatched to any gene: 2. Per germline, CDR1 SGHKS and CDR2 YYEKEE (reference sequence).

This clonotype was counted ten times or more. V and J are TRBV20-1 and TRBJ2-3, with 8 bases matching TRBD2. The CDR3 is made up of 15 amino acids. The V segment lost 2 bases and the J segment 1 base; nucleotides outside the gene matches: 5. CDR1 and CDR2 (germline): DFQATT, SNEGSKA (reference sequence). CDR3 amino acids: CSARSTSGGTDTQYF. CDR3 in DNA: TGCAGTGCTAGATCTACTAGCGGAGGCACAGATACGCAGTATTTT.

At least ten counts were recorded for this clonotype. This sequence joins TRBV5-4 and TRBJ2-3; a possible D gene is TRBD2 (5 bases). V was shortened by 6 bases and J by 1 base, with 12 bases between the two germline ends. Per germline, CDR1 SGHNT and CDR2 YYREEE (reference sequence). The CDR3 spans 14 residues. CDR3 sequence: CASTHHGGTDTQYF. DNA of the CDR3: TGTGCCAGCACCCATCACGGGGGCACAGATACGCAGTATTTT.

There are a few counts of this clonotype. The gene calls are TRBV6-6 and TRBJ2-1; 9 bases agree with TRBD2. The CDR3 has 16 amino acids. Germline assignment: CDR1 MNHNY and CDR2 SVGAGI (reference sequence). Germline trimming cut 2 bases from V and 6 bases from J; bases unmatched to any gene: 8. The CDR3 coding sequence is TGTGCCAGCAGTTACCGAAGGGCTAGCGGGATCAATGAGCAGTTCTTC. Translation gives CASSYRRASGINEQFF.

This clonotype was counted at least ten times. As DNA, the CDR3 is TGTGCCAGCAGCTTATCGCCCGAATCCTACGAGCAGTACTTC. This sequence encodes CASSLSPESYEQYF. The chain carries TRBV7-6 and TRBJ2-7, with D hard to call. The V end was cut by 2 bases, the J end by 1 base, with 9 bases between. The CDR3 runs 14 residues. Germline loops: CDR1 SGHVS, CDR2 FNYEAQ. Full variable domain (rest looked up from reference TRBV7-6 and TRBJ2-7): GAGVSQSPRYKVTKRGQDVALRCDPISGHVSLYWYRQALGQGPEFLTYFNYEAQQDKSGLPNDRFSAERPEGSISTLTIQRTEQRDSAMYRCASSLSPESYEQYFGPGTRLTVT.

The table lists this clonotype with a few counts. The genes are TRBV6-5 and TRBJ1-4; D may be TRBD1 (6 bases). The CDR3 is 13 amino acids. Germline assignment: CDR1 MNHEY and CDR2 SVGAGI. V lost 6 bases, J lost 4 bases, and 9 bases lay in between. CDR3 loop: CASRQGNNEKLFF. DNA for the CDR3: TGTGCCAGCAGGCAGGGGAATAATGAAAAACTGTTTTTT.

The chain links TRBV6-5 to TRBJ1-2, with 9 positions matching TRBD1. Germline CDR1 reads MNHEY; CDR2 reads SVGAGI. V shed 6 bases and J 2 bases; nucleotides not matched to a gene: 4. This CDR3 region has 14 residues. The CDR3: CASSRTGVNYGYTF. DNA of the CDR3: TGTGCCAGCAGCCGGACAGGGGTAAACTATGGCTACACCTTC.

There are a few counts of this clonotype. This rearrangement joins TRBV20-1 to TRBJ2-3; 9 bases align to TRBD2. V shed 1 base and J 4 bases; nucleotides not matched to a gene: 6. The CDR3 consists of 15 residues. Germline loops: CDR1 DFQATT, CDR2 SNEGSKA (reference sequence). CDR3 DNA: TGCAGTGCTAGAGGCGCGGCGGGAGGGTCAGATACGCAGTATTTT. It yields the protein CSARGAAGGSDTQYF.

V gene TRBV19 combines with J gene TRBJ1-2, with TRBD1 as a possible D gene (6 bases). The CDR3 contains 13 residues. Germline CDR1 is LNHDA and CDR2 is SQIVND (reference sequence). V lost 6 bases and J lost 3, with 11 bases in between. CDR3 protein: CASSPQGYYGYTF. The CDR3 DNA reads TGTGCCAGTAGCCCACAGGGATACTATGGCTACACCTTC.

This clonotype was detected only a few times. This chain joins TRBV6-6 and TRBJ1-1; D is undetermined. The CDR3 totals 13 residues. V gave up 3 bases and J gave up 1 base, with 6 bases separating them. Germline-derived CDR1 and CDR2 are MNHNY and SVGAGI (reference sequence). CDR3 sequence reads: CASSYFQNTEAFF. CDR3 DNA sequence: TGTGCCAGCAGTTATTTCCAGAACACTGAAGCTTTCTTT.

This clonotype was recorded at least ten times. The V and J genes are TRBV20-1 and TRBJ2-7; D remains ambiguous. The germline gives CDR1 DFQATT, CDR2 SNEGSKA (reference sequence). Between the trimmed V and J ends, which lost 0 bases and 3 bases, there was a span of 9 bases. The CDR3 runs 13 residues. The CDR3, as DNA: TGCAGTGCTAGAGAGTCTAGTAGCTACGAGCAGTACTTC. Residues: CSARESSSYEQYF.

In its sample, this clonotype was seen a few times. The chain is built from TRBV9 and TRBJ1-4, with unresolved D. This CDR3 has 15 residues. The germline V and J ends were trimmed by 4 bases and 5 bases, with 15 bases remaining between them. Germline V gene sequence: CDR1 SGDLS, CDR2 YYNGEE. The CDR3 spells CASSPKSTANEKLFF. CDR3 sequence (DNA): TGTGCCAGCAGCCCAAAGTCTACAGCAAATGAAAAACTGTTTTTT.

J is TRBJ2-1 and V is TRBV12-3 or TRBV12-4, with D perhaps matching TRBD1 or TRBD2 (5 bases each). Trimming shortened V by 7 bases and J by 2 bases, and 18 bases separated the two germline ends. The length of the CDR3 is 16 residues. The CDR3 spells CASIFIGGQTYNEQFF. The CDR3 nucleotides read TGTGCCAGCATCTTTATCGGAGGACAAACCTACAATGAGCAGTTCTTC.

This clonotype was found many times. The chain has TRBV19 and TRBJ2-2; TRBD2 matches 8 bases. Trimming at V came to 7 bases and at J to 0 bases, leaving 13 bases not matched to a gene. CDR3 size: 18 residues. Germline V gene data show CDR1 as LNHDA and CDR2 as SQIVND (reference sequence). CDR3 DNA sequence: TGTGCCAGTATGTCTTTTAGCGGGGACCTCGCGAACACCGGGGAGCTGTTTTTT. As protein: CASMSFSGDLANTGELFF.

The table lists this clonotype with a few counts. The V gene is TRBV14, the J gene TRBJ2-7; D gene unclear. CDR1 and CDR2 from the germline V gene are SGHDN and FVKESK. The CDR3 consists of 16 residues. Trimming took 3 bases from V and 4 from J, leaving 19 bases between them. In nucleotides, the CDR3 is TGTGCCAGCAGCCAGGGAAGCCTAGTGGGGTTTTACGAGCAGTACTTC. Amino acids: CASSQGSLVGFYEQYF.

The rearrangement links TRBV5-4 to TRBJ1-2, with 7 bases identical to TRBD1. Germline V CDR1 and CDR2: SGHNT, YYREEE (reference sequence). This CDR3 is 14 amino acids long. The trim removed 4 bases at V and 8 bases at J, leaving 11 bases unmatched. The CDR3 DNA reads TGTGCCAGCAGCACCTCCACAGGGGCGGAAGGCTACACCTTC. Its translation: CASSTSTGAEGYTF.

This clonotype has ten or more counts. This chain joins TRBV6-1 and TRBJ1-1; D gene uncertain. CDR1 MNHNS and CDR2 SASEGT come from the germline V gene. The CDR3 spans 11 residues. Trimming pared 10 bases from V and 3 bases from J, leaving 9 bases between. The CDR3 loop is CATNIYTEAFF. DNA of the CDR3: TGTGCCACCAACATTTACACTGAAGCTTTCTTT.

This clonotype was counted many times. The chain joins TRBV20-1 to TRBJ1-5; possibly TRBD1 for D (5 bases). CDR1 DFQATT and CDR2 SNEGSKA come from the germline V gene (reference sequence). Trimming pared 5 bases from V and 11 bases from J, leaving 10 bases between. This CDR3 spans 10 amino acids. CDR3 in amino acids: CSAGDGAQHF. The CDR3 coding sequence is TGCAGTGCTGGGGACGGGGCCCAGCATTTT.

The chain has TRBV20-1 and TRBJ1-2, with 9 bases identical to TRBD1. After removal of 3 bases from V and 5 bases from J, the junction contained 4 bases not matched to a gene. The CDR3 runs to 13 residues. From germline, CDR1 is DFQATT and CDR2 SNEGSKA (reference sequence). The CDR3 DNA follows: TGCAGTGCTAGCTCGACAGGGGGGTATGGCTACACCTTC. This gives the protein CSASSTGGYGYTF.

Comment on this clonotype: The junction differs from germline at one of its ends, possibly a read error. The chain employs TRBV20-1 and TRBJ1-2; D perhaps matches TRBD1 (6 bases). Looked up from germline, CDR1 is DFQATT and CDR2 is SNEGSKA (reference sequence). The CDR3 extends over 13 amino acids. The CDR3, as DNA: TGCAGTGCTTCTCAGGGGTTTAACTATAGCTACACCTTC. This sequence encodes CSASQGFNYSYTF.

For this clonotype: This clone may be a read error of a much larger clone one base away. V usage is TRBV25-1 and J usage is TRBJ2-5; possible D gene TRBD2, 5 bases. V was clipped by 8 bases and J by 4 bases, with 11 bases between them. The CDR3 consists of 12 residues. The germline gives CDR1 MGHDK, CDR2 SYGVNS. The CDR3 sequence: CASCVSGETQYF. The CDR3 bases are TGTGCCAGCTGTGTCAGCGGAGAGACCCAGTACTTC.

Many counts were recorded for this clonotype. This sequence joins TRBV7-2 and TRBJ2-7, with no clear D. The CDR3 loop spans 13 amino acids. CDR1 and CDR2 (germline): SGHTA, FQGNSA. Trimming pared 1 base from V and 5 bases from J, leaving 9 bases between. For the CDR3, the DNA is TGTGCCAGCAGCTTAGGGTCCGCTCACGAGCAGTACTTC. It specifies CASSLGSAHEQYF.

The V gene is TRBV19, the J gene TRBJ2-2, with a tentative D call TRBD2 (6 bases). CDR1 and CDR2 from the germline V gene are LNHDA and SQIVND (reference sequence). V was trimmed by 6 bases and J by 3 bases, leaving 14 bases between them. The CDR3 is 15 residues long. The CDR3 protein is CASRPGTGDTGELFF. In DNA, the CDR3 is TGTGCCAGTAGACCCGGGACTGGTGACACCGGGGAGCTGTTTTTT.

V usage is TRBV3-1 and J usage is TRBJ2-7; possibly TRBD1 for D (6 bases). From germline, CDR1 is LGHDT and CDR2 YNNKEL (reference sequence). This CDR3 region has 15 residues. The V gene lost 3 bases and the J gene lost 0 bases, with 12 bases spanning the gap. Here the CDR3 reads CASSQLDSSSYEQYF. The CDR3 DNA reads as TGTGCCAGCAGCCAGCTGGACAGTAGCTCCTACGAGCAGTACTTC.